Following are 29 T cell receptor beta chains from one sample sequenced in a study of shared clonotypes between healthy human individuals. Assay: immunoSEQ multiplex PCR; the TCRdb copy retains only in-frame clones and omits some. The data show 490,000 or so clones, with 75% to 85% seen just once and 13% held by the top ten. The sample comprised PBMCs. These receptors were collected from a woman aged 40 to 50 in good health. Some clones in this sample may be carry-over from other donors' samples.

In nucleotides, the CDR3 is TGTGCCAGCAGTTATCAGCCGACGGGGTTCGAGCAGTACTTC. Amino acid sequence: CASSYQPTGFEQYF. The V and J genes are TRBV6-5 and TRBJ2-7; D is possibly TRBD2 (5 bases). Germline V gives CDR1 MNHEY, CDR2 SVGAGI. This CDR3 contains 14 residues. The ends were cut back, 3 bases at V and 6 bases at J, with 15 bases in the middle.

This clone was detected ten times or more. This chain connects TRBV5-4 to TRBJ2-7; 7 bases agree with TRBD2. The J segment lost 0 bases and the V segment lost 3 bases, leaving 6 bases of the junction unmatched. Per the germline V gene, CDR1 is SGHNT and CDR2 is YYREEE (reference sequence). The CDR3 covers 15 residues. The CDR3 loop reads CASSSPGLSSYEQYF. The CDR3, as DNA: TGTGCCAGCAGCTCCCCGGGACTATCCTCCTACGAGCAGTACTTC.

The chain has TRBV27 and TRBJ2-5; 7 bases line up with TRBD1. There are 14 residues in the CDR3. Losses at the gene ends were 6 bases for V and 2 bases for J; bases not matched to a gene: 6. The germline V gene has CDR1 MNHEY and CDR2 SMNVEV (reference sequence). CDR3 DNA sequence: TGTGCCAGCAGGAGACAGGGCCTTCAAGAGACCCAGTACTTC. Its protein product is CASRRQGLQETQYF.

The gene calls are TRBV18 and TRBJ1-5; D unclear. V was cut by 3 bases and J by 5 bases, with 8 bases left in between. The CDR3 contains 13 residues. The germline V gene encodes CDR1 KGHSH and CDR2 LQKENI. Here the CDR3 reads CASSPGADQPQHF. The CDR3 bases are TGTGCCAGCTCACCGGGAGCAGATCAGCCCCAGCATTTT.

The chain recombines TRBV5-1 with TRBJ1-1; D may be TRBD1 (6 bases). V lost 4 bases to trimming and J lost 2 bases, with 18 bases between them. The CDR3 is 16 residues long. CDR1 and CDR2 from the germline V gene are SGHRS and YFSETQ. CDR3 protein: CASSRSKTGGNTEAFF. CDR3 DNA: TGCGCCAGCAGCAGAAGCAAGACAGGAGGAAACACTGAAGCTTTCTTT.

This clone was recorded a few times. The V gene is TRBV27, the J gene TRBJ2-7; 11 bases align to TRBD2. The CDR3 contains 14 residues. Germline V CDR1 and CDR2: MNHEY, SMNVEV (reference sequence). The ends lost 6 bases at V and 2 bases at J; junction bases unmatched: 3. DNA for the CDR3: TGTGCCAGCAGACCTAGCGGGGGGACCTACGAGCAGTACTTC. Translated, it gives CASRPSGGTYEQYF.

The chain recombines TRBV6-5 with TRBJ2-7; possibly TRBD1 for D (6 bases). The CDR3 is made up of 13 amino acids. Germline values: CDR1 MNHEY, CDR2 SVGAGI. With 6 bases removed from V and 5 bases from J, the gap between germline ends came to 14 bases. The CDR3 DNA reads TGTGCCAGCAGGGTCACAGGGTTCGACGAGCAGTACTTC. Its protein is CASRVTGFDEQYF.

The genes are TRBV14 and TRBJ2-1; no reliable D call. Germline V gene sequence: CDR1 SGHDN, CDR2 FVKESK. V lost 0 bases and J lost 5, with 5 bases in between. The CDR3 contains 13 residues. The CDR3 is CASSQDYNNEQFF. The CDR3 DNA reads TGTGCCAGCAGCCAAGATTATAACAATGAGCAGTTCTTC.

V and J are TRBV7-3 and TRBJ2-3; weak D call: TRBD1 (6 bases). Germline-derived CDR1 and CDR2 are SGHTA and FQGTGA. The CDR3 has 16 residues. Trimming removed 2 bases from V and 1 base from J, with 13 bases in between. The CDR3 reads CASSLSGDSGTDTQYF. The CDR3, as DNA: TGTGCCAGCAGCTTATCAGGGGATTCCGGCACAGATACGCAGTATTTT.

This chain connects TRBV29-1 to TRBJ2-6; 8 bases line up with TRBD2. Germline V gene data show CDR1 as SQVTM and CDR2 as ANQGSEA. J was trimmed by 5 bases and V by 5 bases; bases with no gene match: 14. The CDR3 covers 17 residues. The CDR3: CSVQNGLAQSRANVLTF. In DNA, the CDR3 is TGCAGCGTTCAAAATGGACTAGCACAAAGTCGGGCCAACGTCCTGACTTTC.

In this sample, this clone turned up a few times. Written as DNA, the CDR3 is TGTGCCAGCAGTGATCCCAGGGGTGCTCAGCCCCAGCATTTT. It encodes CASSDPRGAQPQHF. The genes are TRBV2 and TRBJ1-5; the D gene is possibly TRBD1 (6 bases). Trimming left V 3 bases short and J 6 bases short, with 12 bases between. CDR1 and CDR2 (germline): SNHLY, FYNNEI. This CDR3 has 14 residues. The whole variable domain, filled in from reference TRBV2 and TRBJ1-5, reads EPEVTQTPSHQVTQMGQEVILRCVPISNHLYFYWYRQILGQKVEFLVSFYNNEISEKSEIFDDQFSVERPDGSNFTLKIRSTKLEDSAMYFCASSDPRGAQPQHFGDGTRLSIL.

The chain is built from TRBV30 and TRBJ2-1; D gene ambiguous. Trimming left V 3 bases short and J 4 bases short, with 19 bases between. There are 16 residues in the CDR3. Germline CDR1 is GTSNPN and CDR2 is SVGIG (reference sequence). The CDR3: CAWSKLMAVTYNEQFF. The CDR3 DNA follows: TGTGCCTGGAGCAAACTCATGGCAGTAACTTACAATGAGCAGTTCTTC.

The chain employs TRBV6-6 and TRBJ2-1; TRBD2 agrees at 8 bases. Looked up from germline, CDR1 is MNHNY and CDR2 is SVGAGI (reference sequence). The trim removed 6 bases at V and 3 bases at J, leaving 7 bases unmatched. The CDR3 length is 15 residues. CDR3: CASSSGTRNYNEQFF. The CDR3 bases are TGTGCCAGCAGCTCCGGGACTAGAAACTACAATGAGCAGTTCTTC.

The chain joins TRBV4-1 to TRBJ1-2, with unresolved D. This CDR3 spans 16 amino acids. The V gene lost 2 bases and the J gene lost 0 bases, with 13 bases spanning the gap. The germline V gene encodes CDR1 MGHRA and CDR2 YSYEKL. The chain's CDR3 is CASSQPTKASNYGYTF. The CDR3 DNA reads as TGCGCCAGCAGCCAACCTACGAAGGCCTCTAACTATGGCTACACCTTC.

The chain combines TRBV7-9 with TRBJ2-3; 7 bases agree with TRBD1. Trimming cost V 4 bases and J 3 bases; bases outside gene matches: 7. The CDR3 sequence is 15 residues long. The germline gives CDR1 SEHNR, CDR2 FQNEAQ (reference sequence). Written as DNA, the CDR3 is TGTGCCAGCAGCTCCGGACAGGTTGGGACAGATACGCAGTATTTT. This gives the protein CASSSGQVGTDTQYF.

In nucleotides, the CDR3 is TGTGCCAGCAGCCATAAAAAACAGGTTTCTAGCACAGATACGCAGTATTTT. Translated: CASSHKKQVSSTDTQYF. The rearrangement links TRBV27 to TRBJ2-3, with D perhaps matching TRBD1 (5 bases). Germline V gives CDR1 MNHEY, CDR2 SMNVEV (reference sequence). The CDR3 has 17 amino acids. Trimming shortened V by 6 bases and J by 0 bases, and 19 bases separated the two germline ends.

The chain is built from TRBV5-1 and TRBJ2-5, with D perhaps being TRBD1 or TRBD2 (5 bases each). The V gene's germline CDR1 is SGHRS and CDR2 YFSETQ. With 2 bases removed from V and 5 bases from J, the gap between germline ends came to 16 bases. The CDR3 runs 15 residues. DNA of the CDR3: TGCGCCAGCAGCTTCGAATCAGGGTCGGGGGAGACCCAGTACTTC. Residues: CASSFESGSGETQYF. The whole variable domain, filled in from reference TRBV5-1 and TRBJ2-5, reads KAGVTQTPRYLIKTRGQQVTLSCSPISGHRSVSWYQQTPGQGLQFLFEYFSETQRNKGNFPGRFSGRQFSNSRSEMNVSTLELGDSALYLCASSFESGSGETQYFGPGTRLLVL.

This clone occurred a few times. The sample contains more than one DNA sequence encoding this CDR3. The chain couples TRBV28 to TRBJ2-7; D ambiguous. The CDR3 spans 13 residues. V lost 5 bases, J lost 0 bases, and 8 bases lay in between. Germline CDR1 MDHEN, CDR2 SYDVKM. CDR3 nucleotide sequence: TGTGCCAGCAGTCCGCCCTCCTCCTACGAGCAGTACTTC. Translation: CASSPPSSYEQYF.

J is TRBJ2-3 and V is TRBV5-1; possible D gene TRBD1, 6 bases. The CDR3 is 13 amino acids. From germline, CDR1 is SGHRS and CDR2 YFSETQ. The V and J ends lost 4 bases and 4 bases respectively, with 10 bases between them. CDR3 DNA sequence: TGCGCCAGCAGCCCCCGGACAGCAGATACGCAGTATTTT. Protein sequence: CASSPRTADTQYF. The full variable domain, in which reference TRBV5-1 and TRBJ2-3 provide the parts outside the CDR3, is KAGVTQTPRYLIKTRGQQVTLSCSPISGHRSVSWYQQTPGQGLQFLFEYFSETQRNKGNFPGRFSGRQFSNSRSEMNVSTLELGDSALYLCASSPRTADTQYFGPGTRLTVL.

J is TRBJ2-2 and V is TRBV7-3; TRBD2 matches at 9 bases. The CDR3 is 16 residues long. Germline lookup yields CDR1 SGHTA and CDR2 FQGTGA. V was pared by 6 bases and J by 7 bases, with 12 bases of the junction left unmatched. The CDR3 is CASSPGASGTGGELFF. The CDR3 DNA follows: TGTGCCAGCAGTCCTGGGGCTAGCGGGACCGGCGGGGAGCTGTTTTTT.

This clone appeared a single time. In nucleotides, the CDR3 is TGCGCCAGCAGGGGCGCCACTGAAGCTTTCTTT. Amino acids: CASRGATEAFF. The rearrangement joins TRBV5-1 to TRBJ1-1; no clear D. The CDR3 has 11 amino acids. The ends were cut back, 5 bases at V and 4 bases at J, with 6 bases in the middle. The germline CDR1 and CDR2 sequences are SGHRS and YFSETQ.

The chain uses TRBV30 and TRBJ2-7; TRBD1 matches 7 bases. Germline assignment: CDR1 GTSNPN and CDR2 SVGIG (reference sequence). This CDR3 has 12 amino acids. V trimming: 2 bases; J trimming: 3 bases; junction bases outside the gene matches: 1. The CDR3 spells CAWSRDSYEQYF. The CDR3 DNA is TGTGCCTGGAGTCGGGACAGCTACGAGCAGTACTTC.

This rearrangement joins TRBV10-3 to TRBJ2-7; weak D call: TRBD2 (6 bases). The CDR3 loop spans 13 amino acids. CDR1 and CDR2 (germline): ENHRY, SYGVKD. V lost 5 bases, J lost 4 bases, and 12 bases lay in between. The chain's CDR3 is CAISWGERYEQYF. The CDR3, as DNA: TGTGCCATCAGTTGGGGGGAGAGGTACGAGCAGTACTTC.

This rearrangement joins TRBV28 to TRBJ2-4; D is ambiguous. The CDR3 extends over 14 amino acids. V was cut by 2 bases and J by 5 bases, with 10 bases left in between. Germline CDR1 is MDHEN and CDR2 is SYDVKM. The CDR3 spells CASSLSLGQNIQYF. CDR3 nucleotides: TGTGCCAGCAGTTTAAGTCTCGGGCAAAACATTCAGTACTTC.

The genes are TRBV11-2 and TRBJ2-5; D is possibly TRBD1 (6 bases). The CDR3 covers 17 residues. Germline CDR1 and CDR2: SGHAT and FQNNGV. Trimming pared 5 bases from V and 5 bases from J, leaving 24 bases between. CDR3 region: CASSARGVGPEGETQYF. For the CDR3, the DNA is TGTGCCAGCAGCGCCAGGGGTGTGGGGCCAGAGGGGGAGACCCAGTACTTC.

V is TRBV5-6 and J is TRBJ2-2, with no clear D. The CDR3 loop spans 13 amino acids. Germline assignment: CDR1 SGHDT and CDR2 YYEEEE. V gave up 0 bases and J gave up 4 bases, with 4 bases separating them. CDR3 in DNA: TGTGCCAGCAGCTTGGTCGGCACCGGGGAGCTGTTTTTT. Its protein is CASSLVGTGELFF.

The rearrangement uses TRBV4-1 and TRBJ2-5; 9 nucleotides match TRBD1. V shed 3 bases, J shed 1 base, and the junction held 3 bases outside the gene matches. CDR3 length equals 15 residues. Germline-derived CDR1 and CDR2 are MGHRA and YSYEKL. CDR3 amino acids: CASSQETGGQETQYF. The CDR3 DNA follows: TGCGCCAGCAGCCAGGAGACAGGGGGCCAAGAGACCCAGTACTTC.

Only one count was recorded for this clone. The chain employs TRBV7-9 and TRBJ1-2, with 7 nucleotides matching TRBD1. J lost 4 bases, V lost 3 bases, and 11 bases had no gene match. Looked up from germline, CDR1 is SEHNR and CDR2 is FQNEAQ (reference sequence). The length of the CDR3 is 16 residues. This chain's CDR3 is CASSFSPDRAAYGYTF. The CDR3 DNA follows: TGTGCCAGCAGCTTTTCGCCAGACAGGGCCGCCTATGGCTACACCTTC.

The genes are TRBV6-5 and TRBJ2-3, with D maybe TRBD1 (5 bases). Per germline, CDR1 MNHEY and CDR2 SVGAGI. The V gene lost 2 bases and the J gene lost 3 bases, with 9 bases spanning the gap. The CDR3 is 14 residues long. This chain's CDR3 is CASSYIGETDTQYF. As DNA, the CDR3 is TGTGCCAGCAGTTACATAGGGGAAACAGATACGCAGTATTTT.